The 11 T cell receptor beta chains listed next were all sequenced from one sample in a study of blood T cell repertoires in COVID-19 (dated by TCRdb to 2020 to 2022). Library preparation used the immunoSEQ multiplex PCR assay. TCRdb carries this immuneACCESS record with in-frame sequences only. Its versions omit some clonotypes, under half of them owing to an unresolved V gene in the studies checked, with the rest unexplained. For this sample the table gives roughly 200,000 clones, of which roughly 85% were detected only once. Roughly 3.5% of the sample rests with the top ten. Material for sequencing was peripheral blood. All receptors derive from a man in his sixties with acute or convalescent COVID-19.

This chain uses TRBV7-9 with TRBJ1-2; TRBD1 agrees at 12 bases. Germline V lookup: CDR1 SEHNR, CDR2 FQNEAQ (reference sequence). There are 17 residues in the CDR3. Trimming at V came to 4 bases and at J to 7 bases, leaving 13 bases not matched to a gene. CDR3: CASSYILGDRGRGGYTF. In DNA, the CDR3 is TGTGCCAGCAGCTATATCCTGGGGGACAGGGGGCGTGGTGGCTACACCTTC.

For the CDR3, the DNA is TGTGCCAGCAGGGTTGACAGGGGAAATCAGCCCCAGCATTTT. This gives the protein CASRVDRGNQPQHF. This chain joins TRBV3-1 (or the pseudogene TRBV3-2) and TRBJ1-5; 8 bases are a match to TRBD1. V lost 6 bases, J lost 4 bases, and 5 bases stayed unmatched. This CDR3 contains 14 residues. From germline, CDR1 is LGHDT and CDR2 YNNKEL (reference sequence).

The chain uses TRBV4-1 and TRBJ2-2; 9 nucleotides line up with TRBD1. The CDR3 contains 17 residues. Unmatched junction bases numbered 10, after V lost 1 base and J lost 7 bases. From germline, CDR1 is MGHRA and CDR2 YSYEKL. The CDR3 loop reads CASSQGGGQGNGGELFF. In DNA form, the CDR3 reads TGCGCCAGCAGCCAAGGGGGAGGACAGGGGAACGGCGGGGAGCTGTTTTTT.

The rearrangement links TRBV27 to TRBJ2-7; 8 bases line up with TRBD1. The CDR3 runs 13 residues. V shed 3 bases and J 9 bases; nucleotides not matched to a gene: 7. Germline V gives CDR1 MNHEY, CDR2 SMNVEV (reference sequence). The CDR3 nucleotides read TGTGCCAGCAGTTTGGTAAGACAGGGGCGGCAGTACTTC. This translates into CASSLVRQGRQYF.

The chain is built from TRBV7-6 and TRBJ2-1; TRBD2 agrees at 10 bases. V shed 6 bases, J shed 0 bases, and the junction held 14 bases outside the gene matches. Germline V lookup: CDR1 SGHVS, CDR2 FNYEAQ. CDR3 length: 19 residues. The DNA of the CDR3 is TGTGCCAGCAGGAGACGAGCGGGAGGGCCTTTGAGCTCCTACAATGAGCAGTTCTTC. Translation: CASRRRAGGPLSSYNEQFF.

The chain is built from TRBV19 and TRBJ1-1; D is ambiguous. Germline V gene data show CDR1 as LNHDA and CDR2 as SQIVND (reference sequence). The ends were cut back, 3 bases at V and 1 base at J, with 6 bases in the middle. The CDR3 covers 13 residues. Here the CDR3 reads CASSMQENTEAFF. The CDR3 nucleotides read TGTGCCAGTAGTATGCAGGAGAACACTGAAGCTTTCTTT.

This clone was recorded once. The V and J genes are TRBV9 and TRBJ2-1; 10 bases fit TRBD2. CDR1 is SGDLS, CDR2 YYNGEE, per germline. J was trimmed by 4 bases and V by 2 bases; bases with no gene match: 6. The length of the CDR3 is 16 residues. The CDR3 nucleotides read TGTGCCAGCAGCGTCAGAGGGACTAGCGTATACAATGAGCAGTTCTTC. Its translation is CASSVRGTSVYNEQFF. The full variable domain, in which reference TRBV9 and TRBJ2-1 provide the parts outside the CDR3, is DSGVTQTPKHLITATGQRVTLRCSPRSGDLSVYWYQQSLDQGLQFLIQYYNGEERAKGNILERFSAQQFPDLHSELNLSSLELGDSALYFCASSVRGTSVYNEQFFGPGTRLTVL.

The rearrangement links TRBV7-3 to TRBJ1-1; perhaps TRBD1 as D (5 bases). The CDR3 length is 16 residues. The ends were cut back, 5 bases at V and 4 bases at J, with 20 bases in the middle. Germline loops: CDR1 SGHTA, CDR2 FQGTGA. The chain's CDR3 is CASSSTVLEGVTEAFF. CDR3 bases: TGTGCCAGCAGCAGTACCGTTTTGGAAGGGGTCACTGAAGCTTTCTTT.

This chain's CDR3 is CAITGQGSDEQYF. Written as DNA, the CDR3 is TGTGCCATTACGGGACAGGGGTCCGACGAGCAGTACTTC. This chain uses TRBV19 with TRBJ2-7; the match to TRBD1 covers 10 bases. The J segment lost 5 bases and the V segment lost 10 bases, leaving 8 bases of the junction unmatched. This CDR3 contains 13 residues. Germline-derived CDR1 and CDR2 are LNHDA and SQIVND (reference sequence).

This clone was seen once. The chain combines TRBV10-3 with TRBJ1-1; D might be TRBD1 (5 bases). CDR1 is ENHRY and CDR2 is SYGVKD in the germline V gene. This CDR3 has 14 amino acids. V was clipped by 2 bases and J by 1 base, with 8 bases between them. The CDR3 sequence is CAISEDRENTEAFF. In DNA, the CDR3 is TGTGCCATCAGTGAGGACAGAGAGAACACTGAAGCTTTCTTT.

About this clone: A junction boundary mismatches the germline segment, possibly from a read error. V usage is TRBV14 and J usage is TRBJ2-7; maybe TRBD2 (5 bases). Germline CDR1 SGHDN, CDR2 FVKESK. The CDR3 extends over 16 amino acids. This CDR3 is CASRHPRTPPVHEQYF. The CDR3 nucleotides are TGTGCCAGCCGCCACCCGAGGACTCCCCCTGTCCACGAGCAGTACTTC. Full variable domain (missing parts from reference TRBV14 and TRBJ2-7): EAGVTQFPSHSVIEKGQTVTLRCDPISGHDNLYWYRRVMGKEIKFLLHFVKESKQDESGMPNNRFLAERTGGTYSTLKVQPAELEDSGVYFCASRHPRTPPVHEQYFGPGTRLTVT.